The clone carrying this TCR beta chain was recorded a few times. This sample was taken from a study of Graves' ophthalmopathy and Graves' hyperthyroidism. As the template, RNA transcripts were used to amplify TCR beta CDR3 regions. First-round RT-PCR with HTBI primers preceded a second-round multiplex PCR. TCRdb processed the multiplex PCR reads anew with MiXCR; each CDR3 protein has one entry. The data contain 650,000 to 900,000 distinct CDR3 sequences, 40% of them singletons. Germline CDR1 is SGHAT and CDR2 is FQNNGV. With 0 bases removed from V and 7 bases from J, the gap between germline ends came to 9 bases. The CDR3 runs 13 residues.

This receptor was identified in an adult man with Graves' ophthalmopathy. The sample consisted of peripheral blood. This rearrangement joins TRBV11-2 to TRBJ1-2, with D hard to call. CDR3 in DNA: TGTGCCAGCAGCTTAGAAGCTGTGGCTGGCTACACCTTC. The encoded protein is CASSLEAVAGYTF.